Listed below are T cell receptor beta chains from one sample, sequenced in a study of T cells after yellow fever vaccination. A single record per CDR3 protein comes from TCRdb applying MiXCR to the 5' RACE reads. The repertoire has 35,000 to 55,000 distinct CDR3 sequences, almost 7% of them found once; the top ten carry about 15%. The source was CD8+ T cells not binding an NS4B(214-222) dextramer, sorted from PBMCs, collected 45 days after the yellow fever booster vaccination. These receptor sequences come from a young man who received the YFV17D yellow fever vaccine. Both conserved end residues are part of each CDR3.

TRBV28	TRBJ2-1	CASRAGQSEGYNEQFF
TRBV20-1	TRBJ2-2	CSARGLAGTGELFF
TRBV5-1	TRBJ1-6	CASSPGGSSYNSPLHF
TRBV20-1	TRBJ2-1	CSARDEREHNEQFF
TRBV19	TRBJ2-7	CASSSSPNYEQYF
TRBV19	TRBJ2-3	CASRRTFITDTQYF
TRBV20-1	TRBJ1-2	CSAATGPGGGYTF
TRBV28	TRBJ2-2	CASSSPPQREGSGELFF
TRBV12-3/TRBV12-4	TRBJ2-7	CASSLWAGGSYEQYF
TRBV2	TRBJ1-4	CASGAGTMSEKLFF
TRBV30	TRBJ1-2	CAWLTGYGYTF
TRBV5-2	TRBJ2-7	CAMGPGLVWYEQYF
TRBV29-1	TRBJ2-1	CSVEDMWGYEQFF
TRBV27	TRBJ2-7	CASSIAGNSYEQYF
TRBV5-1	TRBJ2-1	CASNLGDEQFF
TRBV30	TRBJ2-7	CAWKQGGYEQYF
TRBV20-1	TRBJ2-3	CSAALDTQYF
TRBV7-9	TRBJ2-1	CASSPDNEQFF
TRBV9	TRBJ2-7	CASSLGGGTYEQYF
TRBV7-3	TRBJ2-2	CASSLTRTGYTGELFF
TRBV5-5	TRBJ1-1	CASSLDLYGLNTEAFF
TRBV7-2	TRBJ2-3	CASSFLPDTQYF
TRBV6-5	TRBJ2-1	CASSNTDRGHKVGEQFF
TRBV6-2/TRBV6-3	TRBJ2-7	CASSYSWIATPYEQYF
TRBV4-3	TRBJ2-1	CASSQDAGGSYNEQFF
TRBV5-1	TRBJ2-2	CASRAGQNTGELFF
TRBV5-1	TRBJ2-1	CASSPEEREVVSNEQFF
TRBV7-6	TRBJ2-5	CASTLSEEREGRETQYF
TRBV29-1	TRBJ1-1	CSVGPVTEAFF
TRBV4-3	TRBJ2-3	CASSQDGTGADTQYF
TRBV11-2	TRBJ2-7	CASSFWGGDSYEQYF
TRBV5-6	TRBJ2-1	CASSLAEGAEQFF
TRBV3-1	TRBJ2-5	CASSQVETESGETQYF
TRBV7-9	TRBJ1-4	CASSLVQYNEKLFF
TRBV29-1	TRBJ1-2	CSVEDTGTGGGNGYTF
TRBV6-2/TRBV6-3	TRBJ2-1	CASSYLGGNEQFF
TRBV4-3	TRBJ2-7	CASSPSWGGREVPYEQYF
TRBV3-1	TRBJ2-7	CASSHSYEQYF
TRBV28	TRBJ1-5	CASRLTGTSNQPQHF
TRBV30	TRBJ2-1	CAWSVREGRSSYNEQFF
TRBV20-1	TRBJ2-7	CSARSLAGEGMAYEQYF
TRBV5-6	TRBJ2-2	CASTGANRNTGELFF
TRBV5-6	TRBJ2-2	CASSGLATGELFF
TRBV28	TRBJ2-7	CASSLSGTIYEQYF
TRBV15	TRBJ2-1	CATSRDQAGDYPEEQFF
TRBV20-1	TRBJ2-7	CSGLVGRNSYEQYF
TRBV27	TRBJ1-3	CASSRGVSSGNTIYF
TRBV27	TRBJ1-1	CASSFLGLKGMNTEAFF
TRBV12-5	TRBJ2-1	CASGLSQGLYNEQFF
TRBV6-2/TRBV6-3	TRBJ2-5	CASSPLQRETQYF
TRBV12-3/TRBV12-4	TRBJ2-5	CASSFWDSKGGTQYF
TRBV10-3	TRBJ2-3	CAISESREMPTDTQYF
TRBV25-1	TRBJ2-7	CASTQGAYEQYF
TRBV7-8	TRBJ2-7	CASSEPGQGAGEEYF
TRBV4-1	TRBJ1-3	CASSKTETNTIYF